The entry that follows covers one T cell receptor beta chain sequence. Its matching antigen is unknown. This entry belongs to a study of OX40 agonist ivuxolimab in advanced cancers. The CDR3 spans 11 residues. V shed 4 bases and J shed 5 bases, with 6 bases lying between them. CDR1 and CDR2 (germline): SGHNT, YYREEE (reference sequence). Study-wide results and caveats: Average numbers of expanded clones were greater in CD8+ T cells than in CD4+.

The protocol was immunoSEQ multiplex PCR, while the TCRdb copy is restricted to in-frame clones and leaves out a portion. The table records about 95,000 clones, 90% to 95% of them present only once. This chain connects TRBV5-4 to TRBJ2-5; D ambiguous. This receptor was obtained from an adult with an advanced solid tumor such as melanoma, head and neck, liver or kidney cancer. The material sequenced was CD4+ or CD8+ T cells sorted from blood, taken in a trial of the OX40 agonist ivuxolimab. The CDR3: CASSPGETQYF. The DNA of the CDR3 is TGTGCCAGCAGCCCCGGGGAGACCCAGTACTTC.